This passage covers 5 T cell receptor beta chains from one sample sequenced in a study of tumor-infiltrating lymphocytes in localized non-small cell lung cancer. Sequencing used immunoSEQ multiplex PCR; TCRdb keeps in-frame clones, though not all of them. The table lists under 15,000 clones, around 65% of them singletons. Sequenced: lung tumor tissue. The receptors derive from a human donor with non-small cell lung cancer.

This chain joins TRBV5-1 and TRBJ1-1; TRBD1 agrees at 7 bases. The V and J ends lost 4 bases and 4 bases, in that order; junction bases with no gene match: 10. The V gene's germline CDR1 is SGHRS and CDR2 YFSETQ. The CDR3 totals 15 residues. CDR3 loop: CASSLRQGGTTEAFF. CDR3 bases: TGCGCCAGCAGCCTCAGACAGGGCGGGACCACTGAAGCTTTCTTT.

This clone has just a few counts. The chain is built from TRBV2 and TRBJ1-6, with a weak D call TRBD1 (5 bases). The CDR3 has 13 amino acids. V was trimmed by 8 bases and J by 3 bases, leaving 8 bases between them. CDR1 is SNHLY, CDR2 FYNNEI, per germline. The CDR3: CASGGGYNSPLHF. The CDR3 bases are TGTGCCAGCGGTGGGGGCTATAATTCACCCCTCCACTTT.

The chain has TRBV11-3 and TRBJ2-7, with D perhaps matching TRBD1 or TRBD2 (5 bases each). V was trimmed by 3 bases and J by 7 bases, leaving 10 bases between them. Germline CDR1 is SGHNT and CDR2 is YENEEA. The CDR3 contains 12 residues. In nucleotides, the CDR3 is TGTGCCAGCAGCTTCCGGGGCGGAGAGCAGTACTTC. This encodes CASSFRGGEQYF.

The chain recombines TRBV7-8 with TRBJ2-2; 8 bases line up with TRBD2. V lost 5 bases, J lost 1 base, and 3 bases stayed unmatched. Germline values: CDR1 SGHVS, CDR2 FQNEAQ. The CDR3 consists of 15 residues. The CDR3 region has the DNA TGTGCCAGCAGCCGAGCGGGAGTGAACACCGGGGAGCTGTTTTTT. The encoded protein is CASSRAGVNTGELFF.

The genes are TRBV9 and TRBJ2-7; 9 nucleotides match TRBD2. Looked up from germline, CDR1 is SGDLS and CDR2 is YYNGEE. The trim removed 2 bases at V and 2 bases at J, leaving 2 bases unmatched. The CDR3 sequence is 14 residues long. The CDR3 protein is CASSVGLAPYEQYF. DNA for the CDR3: TGTGCCAGCAGCGTGGGACTAGCACCCTACGAGCAGTACTTC.